This T cell receptor (beta chain) is from a study of OX40 agonist ivuxolimab in advanced cancers. Study details: Dose-escalation cases comprised hepatocellular carcinoma, melanoma, renal cell or head and neck cancer.

Here immunoSEQ multiplex PCR was the method, and the copy in TCRdb shows in-frame clones only, minus some. The table lists fewer than 30,000 clones, around 82% of them singletons. The CDR3 covers 12 residues. V dropped 5 bases and J dropped 4 bases, with 9 bases sitting between them. CDR1 is MNHNS and CDR2 is SASEGT in the germline V gene. The sequence was collected from an adult with an advanced solid tumor such as melanoma, head and neck, liver or kidney cancer. This sample comprised CD4+ or CD8+ T cells sorted from blood, obtained in a trial of the OX40 agonist ivuxolimab. This chain links TRBV6-1 with TRBJ2-7, with a weak D call TRBD1 (6 bases). The CDR3 coding sequence is TGTGCCAGCAGTCTTACAGGGTACGAGCAGTACTTC. This encodes CASSLTGYEQYF.